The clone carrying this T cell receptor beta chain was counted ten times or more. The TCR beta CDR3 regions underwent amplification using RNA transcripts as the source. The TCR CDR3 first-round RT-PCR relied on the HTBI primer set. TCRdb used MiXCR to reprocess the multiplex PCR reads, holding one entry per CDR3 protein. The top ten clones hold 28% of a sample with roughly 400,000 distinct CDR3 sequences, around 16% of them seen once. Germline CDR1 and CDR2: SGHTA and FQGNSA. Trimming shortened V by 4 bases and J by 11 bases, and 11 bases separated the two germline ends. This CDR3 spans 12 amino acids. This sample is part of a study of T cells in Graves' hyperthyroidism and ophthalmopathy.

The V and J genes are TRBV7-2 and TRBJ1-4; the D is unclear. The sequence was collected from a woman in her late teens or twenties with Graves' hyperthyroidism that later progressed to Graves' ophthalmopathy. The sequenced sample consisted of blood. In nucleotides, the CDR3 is TGTGCCAGCAGCTCGGACGGATTGAAACTGTTTTTT. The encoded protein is CASSSDGLKLFF.